A selection of T cell receptor beta chains follows, all from one sample in a study of post-analysis software for immune sequencing data. TCRdb passed the PCR reads through MiXCR, listing each CDR3 protein once. The sample lists about 820,000 distinct CDR3 sequences; roughly 58% were seen once. Sample: blood. Receptors originate from a girl aged 5-17 years with multiple sclerosis. Both conserved end residues are part of each CDR3. D genes are given only for firm matches. Clone size is given for some rows only: seen once, a few or many times, or a class if the clone is expanded.

clone size | J gene | D gene | V gene | CDR3 protein | CDR3 DNA
- | TRBJ2-5 | - | TRBV6-6 | CTSSYSRETQYF | TGTACCAGCAGTTACTCGAGAGAGACCCAGTACTTC
few | TRBJ1-2 | TRBD1 | TRBV12-3/TRBV12-4 | CASSRDRVSGYTF | TGTGCCAGCAGTCGGGACAGGGTCTCTGGCTACACCTTC
- | TRBJ2-4 | - | TRBV25-1 | CASSAVVGREQYF | TGTGCCAGCAGTGCCGTGGTGGGTAGGGAGCAGTACTTC
- | TRBJ2-1 | TRBD1 | TRBV5-1 | CASSWGDRGGLSNEQFF | TGCGCCAGCAGCTGGGGCGACAGGGGTGGGTTGTCCAATGAGCAGTTCTTC
- | TRBJ2-7 | - | TRBV7-8 | CASSSDVTYEQYF | TGTGCCAGCAGCTCGGACGTAACCTACGAGCAGTACTTC
- | TRBJ2-7 | - | TRBV5-5 | CASSPARSWHGYEQYF | TGTGCCAGCAGCCCAGCTAGAAGTTGGCATGGCTACGAGCAGTACTTC
few | TRBJ2-5 | - | TRBV10-3 | CAISEFGGGGQETQYF | TGTGCCATCAGTGAGTTCGGCGGGGGCGGCCAAGAGACCCAGTACTTC
few | TRBJ1-6 | TRBD1 | TRBV9 | CASRDSLSPLHF | TGTGCCAGCCGGGACAGCCTTTCACCCCTCCACTTT
- | TRBJ2-1 | TRBD2 | TRBV5-1 | CASSLLSLAGDQYNEQFF | TGCGCCAGCAGCTTGTTATCCCTAGCGGGGGACCAGTACAATGAGCAGTTCTTC
once | TRBJ2-4 | TRBD2 | TRBV12-3/TRBV12-4 | CASSLEAGGNIQYF | TGTGCCAGCAGTTTAGAGGCGGGAGGAAACATTCAGTACTTC
- | TRBJ2-5 | TRBD1 | TRBV4-1 | CVSSQDSRQGQETQYF | TGCGTCAGCAGCCAAGATTCCCGACAGGGACAAGAGACCCAGTACTTC
- | TRBJ2-5 | TRBD2 | TRBV7-2 | CASSLASSGGALKTQYF | TGTGCCAGCAGCTTAGCGAGTAGCGGGGGGGCGCTAAAGACCCAGTACTTC
- | TRBJ2-1 | - | TRBV2 | CASSEANLLNARYNEQFF | TGTGCCAGCAGTGAAGCAAACTTACTAAATGCGCGTTACAATGAGCAGTTCTTC
- | TRBJ2-7 | - | TRBV6-6 | CASSTPPVISFNEQYF | TGTGCCAGCAGTACCCCTCCAGTTATAAGTTTTAACGAGCAGTACTTC
few | TRBJ1-1 | - | TRBV7-3 | CASSLTTVTTEAFF | TGTGCCAGCAGCTTAACGACAGTGACCACTGAAGCTTTCTTT
few | TRBJ2-5 | - | TRBV6-1 | CASRRGGGETQYF | TGTGCCAGCCGGAGGGGCGGAGGGGAGACCCAGTACTTC
few | TRBJ2-7 | TRBD2 | TRBV20-1 | CSVIAGGPEQYF | TGCAGTGTCATAGCGGGAGGCCCCGAGCAGTACTTC
few | TRBJ2-2 | - | TRBV5-1 | CASSLAAGNTGELFF | TGCGCCAGCAGCTTGGCCGCGGGGAACACCGGGGAGCTGTTTTTT
- | TRBJ2-5 | - | TRBV3-1 | CASSPGPVRTQETQYF | TGTGCCAGCAGCCCCGGACCAGTTAGAACCCAAGAGACCCAGTACTTC
- | TRBJ2-7 | TRBD2 | TRBV29-1 | CSASGTSETYEQYF | TGCAGCGCCTCCGGGACTAGCGAAACCTACGAGCAGTACTTC
- | TRBJ2-3 | - | TRBV7-2 | CASSLVFSTDTQYF | TGTGCCAGCAGCTTAGTCTTCAGCACAGATACGCAGTATTTT
- | TRBJ2-3 | - | TRBV6-5 | CASSYWSTTDTQYF | TGTGCCAGCAGTTACTGGTCAACCACAGATACGCAGTATTTT
- | TRBJ2-7 | - | TRBV20-1 | CSARDPTGRDAYEQYF | TGCAGTGCTAGAGATCCGACAGGGCGGGACGCCTACGAGCAGTACTTC
- | TRBJ2-7 | - | TRBV20-1 | CSAPTDGNSYEQYF | TGCAGTGCTCCAACGGACGGGAACTCCTACGAGCAGTACTTC
- | TRBJ1-2 | - | TRBV25-1 | CAYEGSYGYTF | TGTGCCTACGAAGGGTCCTATGGCTACACCTTC
few | TRBJ2-1 | TRBD1 | TRBV20-1 | CSAPRPGQGAYNEQFF | TGCAGTGCCCCTAGGCCGGGACAGGGGGCCTACAATGAGCAGTTCTTC
- | TRBJ2-3 | TRBD1 | TRBV7-9 | CASSPRQGATDTQYF | TGTGCCAGCAGCCCGCGACAGGGGGCTACAGATACGCAGTATTTT
few | TRBJ2-7 | TRBD1 | TRBV4-1 | CASSQDRQGPYEQYF | TGCGCCAGCAGCCAAGATAGACAGGGCCCCTACGAGCAGTACTTC
- | TRBJ1-2 | - | TRBV29-1 | CTVVGDNCGYTF | TGCACCGTAGTTGGGGATAACTGTGGCTACACCTTC
- | TRBJ2-3 | TRBD2 | TRBV3-1 | CASSPGLAGPTDTQYF | TGTGCCAGCAGCCCGGGACTAGCGGGACCCACAGATACGCAGTATTTT
- | TRBJ1-2 | TRBD1 | TRBV5-1 | CASSPEDRPNYGYTF | TGCGCCAGCAGCCCGGAGGACAGGCCCAACTATGGCTACACCTTC